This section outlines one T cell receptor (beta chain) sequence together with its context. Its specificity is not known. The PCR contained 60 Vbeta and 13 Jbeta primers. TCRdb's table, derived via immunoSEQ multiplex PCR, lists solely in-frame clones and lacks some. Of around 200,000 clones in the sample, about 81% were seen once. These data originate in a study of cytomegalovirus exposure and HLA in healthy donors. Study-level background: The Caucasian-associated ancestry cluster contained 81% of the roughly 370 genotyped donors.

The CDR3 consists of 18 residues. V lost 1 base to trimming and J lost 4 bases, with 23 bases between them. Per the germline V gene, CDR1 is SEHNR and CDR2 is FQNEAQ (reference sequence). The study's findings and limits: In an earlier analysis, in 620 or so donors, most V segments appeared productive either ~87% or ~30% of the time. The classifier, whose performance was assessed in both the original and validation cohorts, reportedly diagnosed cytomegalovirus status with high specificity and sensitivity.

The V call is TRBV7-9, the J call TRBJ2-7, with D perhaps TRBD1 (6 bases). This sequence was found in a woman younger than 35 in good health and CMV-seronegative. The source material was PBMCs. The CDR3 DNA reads TGTGCCAGCAGCTTAGGGTCTACAGGGCCTTTACGTCTTTACGAGCAGTACTTC. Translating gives CASSLGSTGPLRLYEQYF.